This TCR beta chain emerged from a study of human T cells and chemical hapten exposure. As for the study in general: TCR yields per sample varied, mainly owing to small pooled library volume differences.

Study-level findings and limits: Sensitizing to DPC left TCRs with a frequency above 1 in 1000 unaltered.

This clonotype was detected only a few times. Its antigen is unidentified. What the library attached to individual cDNA molecules were unique molecular identifiers. In the source study's methods: Sequenced samples showed a median of 95,638 TCRs each, with counts running from around 25,000 to 690,000. TCRdb recomputed calls from the RACE reads with MiXCR, one row per CDR3 protein. The V and J calls shown here were made by TCRdb, not taken from the authors' results. This table has 130,000 or so distinct CDR3 sequences, 8.5% to 9.5% appearing once. Stated time point: healthy volunteer bleed at 2 weeks. Total RNA came from unfractionated whole blood. The CDR3 consists of 18 residues. Trimming cost V 5 bases and J 5 bases, with 28 bases left between them. CDR1 and CDR2 from the germline V gene are SGHAT and FQNNGV.

The chain has TRBV11-2 and TRBJ2-7; D is perhaps TRBD1 (6 bases). The sequencing sample was made of whole blood. This TCR was recovered from a male donor in good health. Some clones in this sample may be carry-over from other donors' samples. The CDR3 DNA follows: TGTGCCAGCAGCCCAAGAGGGACAATGGGGGCCACCTGGCACGAGCAGTACTTC. It codes for CASSPRGTMGATWHEQYF.